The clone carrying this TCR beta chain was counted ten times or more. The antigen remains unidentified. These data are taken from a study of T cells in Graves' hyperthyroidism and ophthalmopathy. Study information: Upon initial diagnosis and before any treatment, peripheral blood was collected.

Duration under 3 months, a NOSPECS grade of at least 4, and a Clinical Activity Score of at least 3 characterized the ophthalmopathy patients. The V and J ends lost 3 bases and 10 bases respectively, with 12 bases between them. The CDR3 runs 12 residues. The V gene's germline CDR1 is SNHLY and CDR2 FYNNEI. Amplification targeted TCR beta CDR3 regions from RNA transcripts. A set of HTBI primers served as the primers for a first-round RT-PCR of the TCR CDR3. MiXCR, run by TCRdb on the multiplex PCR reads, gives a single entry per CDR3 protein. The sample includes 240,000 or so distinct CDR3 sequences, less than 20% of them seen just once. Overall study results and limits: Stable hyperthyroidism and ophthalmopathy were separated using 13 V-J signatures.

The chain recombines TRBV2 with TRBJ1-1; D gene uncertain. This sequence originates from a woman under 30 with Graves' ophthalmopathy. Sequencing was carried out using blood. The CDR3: CASSDRTPRAFF. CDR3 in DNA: TGTGCCAGCAGTGATCGCACCCCGAGAGCTTTCTTT.